A selection of T cell receptor beta chains follows, all from one sample in a study of T cell changes during pregnancy in multiple sclerosis. Method: immunoSEQ multiplex PCR; TCRdb's copy keeps in-frame clones and lacks some. The sample records tens of thousands of clones, about nine tenths being singletons. The sample in question was CD4+ T cells from peripheral blood mononuclear cells, obtained in the first trimester of pregnancy. The receptor set was obtained from a female donor with multiple sclerosis, enrolled in a pregnancy study. Each CDR3 is given with its conserved first and last residue. The D gene is left open where the match is weak. A clone size is listed for some rows: how often the clone was seen (once, few, many), or a class if it is expanded.

j_call v_call clone_size d_call cdr3_aa cdr3_nt
TRBJ1-1 TRBV29-1 - - CSAQQGGSTEAFF TGCAGCGCGCAACAGGGAGGGAGTACTGAAGCTTTCTTT
TRBJ1-1 TRBV28 - - CASRPGPRGTEAFF TGTGCCAGCAGACCGGGACCTAGGGGGACTGAAGCTTTCTTT
TRBJ2-5 TRBV6-1 - - CASSERTNMGETQYF TGTGCCAGCAGTGAGCGGACAAACATGGGAGAGACCCAGTACTTC
TRBJ1-1 TRBV7-6 - - CASSPGQRTEAFF TGTGCCAGCAGCCCAGGACAGAGGACTGAAGCTTTCTTT
TRBJ2-3 TRBV7-2 once - CASSWSGFTDTQYF TGTGCCAGCAGCTGGAGCGGCTTCACAGATACGCAGTATTTT
TRBJ1-3 TRBV7-2 - - CASSIQGLGNTIYF TGTGCCAGCAGCATCCAGGGCCTTGGAAACACCATATATTTT
TRBJ1-1 TRBV5-5 - - CASTTGASGTEAFF TGTGCCAGCACCACGGGAGCTTCGGGCACTGAAGCTTTCTTT
TRBJ1-2 TRBV5-8 - TRBD1 CASSLASQGGYGYTF TGTGCCAGCAGCTTGGCCAGTCAGGGGGGCTATGGCTACACCTTC
TRBJ1-2 TRBV7-2 - - CASSFSPSAAGYTF TGTGCCAGCAGCTTTTCTCCGAGCGCCGCGGGCTACACCTTC
TRBJ2-1 TRBV7-9 - TRBD2 CASSLGALAGADNEQFF TGTGCCAGCAGCTTAGGGGCACTAGCGGGAGCCGACAATGAGCAGTTCTTC
TRBJ2-3 TRBV6-5 - - CATGGSSTDTQYF TGTGCCACCGGGGGTTCGAGCACAGATACGCAGTATTTT
TRBJ2-7 TRBV6-1 few TRBD2 CASKLSGVKSYEQYF TGTGCCAGCAAACTTAGCGGGGTTAAATCCTACGAGCAGTACTTC
TRBJ1-2 TRBV6-4 few TRBD1 CASSDSETGRRLDTF TGTGCCAGCAGTGACTCGGAGACAGGGCGGCGATTAGACACCTTC
TRBJ2-7 TRBV18 once - CASSKTTSSYEQYF TGTGCCAGCTCAAAGACTACGAGCTCCTACGAGCAGTACTTC
TRBJ2-5 TRBV18 - TRBD1 CASSPQGTAETQYF TGTGCCAGCTCACCCCAGGGGACAGCAGAGACCCAGTACTTC
TRBJ2-4 TRBV19 - TRBD2 CASRLAGDIQYF TGTGCCAGTAGGCTAGCGGGAGACATTCAGTACTTC
TRBJ1-1 TRBV7-6 - TRBD1 CASSPGVGGQGKNTEAFF TGTGCCAGCAGCCCCGGTGTAGGGGGACAGGGAAAGAACACTGAAGCTTTCTTT
TRBJ2-7 TRBV28 - - CASSPDLGPGSYEQYF TGTGCCAGCAGTCCCGACTTGGGCCCGGGGTCCTACGAGCAGTACTTC
TRBJ1-2 TRBV28 once - CASSFASSGNYGYTF TGTGCCAGCAGTTTCGCCTCCTCGGGAAACTATGGCTACACCTTC
TRBJ2-1 TRBV9 - - CASSVGGRGASNEQFF TGTGCCAGCAGCGTAGGGGGCAGGGGCGCCTCGAATGAGCAGTTCTTC
TRBJ1-4 TRBV6-5 - TRBD1 CASKQGATSEKLFF TGTGCCAGCAAGCAGGGGGCTACTAGTGAAAAACTGTTTTTT
TRBJ1-2 TRBV28 - - CASSFADNYGYTF TGTGCCAGCAGTTTTGCGGATAACTATGGCTACACCTTC
TRBJ2-3 TRBV6-1 once TRBD2 CASRQGGTDTQYF TGTGCCAGCAGGCAGGGAGGGACAGATACGCAGTATTTT
TRBJ2-2 TRBV4-3 - - CASSFQSRGRGTGELFF TGCGCCAGCAGCTTTCAGAGTCGGGGGAGGGGGACCGGGGAGCTGTTTTTT
TRBJ2-5 TRBV19 - - CASSIDHRRQPKYF TGTGCCAGTAGTATAGATCACCGCCGACAGCCAAAGTACTTC